These 12 T cell receptor beta chains share one sample of origin, sequenced in a study of blood T cells in healthy people across ages. Through a sample-barcoded 5' primer and a J-beta primer mix, a second PCR was run for roughly 6 to 11 cycles. TCRdb reprocessed the 5' RACE reads via MiXCR and lists one record per CDR3 protein. The sample contains roughly 1,500,000 distinct CDR3 sequences, around 36% of which appear only once. The specimen was blood. The source is a woman in her 30s in good health.

This chain joins TRBV10-3 and TRBJ2-7, with TRBD1 identical over 7 bases. Trimming removed 4 bases from V and 2 bases from J; junction bases left unmatched: 11. This CDR3 region has 16 residues. CDR1 and CDR2 (germline): ENHRY, SYGVKD. Here the CDR3 DNA reads TGTGCCATCAGTGGCCGGGACAGAAAAGCAACCTACGAGCAGTACTTC. Encoded protein: CAISGRDRKATYEQYF.

This clonotype was seen more than once but under ten times. The junction shows a germline mismatch at one end, possibly a read error. The chain joins TRBV4-1 to TRBJ2-3; 8 nucleotides align to TRBD2. CDR3 length equals 17 residues. Germline assignment: CDR1 MGHRA and CDR2 YSYEKL. CDR3 loop: CASNQEESGGPTDTQYF. The CDR3 DNA reads as TGCGCCAGCAACCAAGAGGAGAGCGGGGGACCCACGGATACGCAGTATTTT.

This clonotype was seen only a few times. J is TRBJ2-7 and V is TRBV6-2 or TRBV6-3; TRBD2 might be the D (6 bases). CDR3 size: 16 residues. Germline V CDR1 and CDR2: MNHEY, SVGEGT. V was cut by 6 bases and J by 1 base, with 19 bases left in between. The CDR3 sequence: CASRPLRGRLSYEQYF. Here the CDR3 DNA reads TGTGCCAGCAGGCCCCTGCGGGGACGGCTATCCTACGAGCAGTACTTC.

V gene TRBV3-1 combines with J gene TRBJ2-1, with unresolved D. The germline CDR1 and CDR2 sequences are LGHDT and YNNKEL (reference sequence). The CDR3 spans 13 residues. The V and J ends lost 0 bases and 15 bases respectively, with 15 bases between them. The CDR3 loop is CASSQDYNSLGFF. The CDR3, as DNA: TGTGCCAGCAGCCAAGATTATAACAGTCTGGGGTTCTTC.

This clonotype was counted between two and nine times. This chain links TRBV5-1 with TRBJ2-5; TRBD2 matches at 8 bases. The germline V gene encodes CDR1 SGHRS and CDR2 YFSETQ. The CDR3 is made up of 15 amino acids. With 1 base clipped from V and 3 bases from J, the junction kept 5 bases outside the gene matches. The CDR3 nucleotides read TGCGCCAGCAGCTTGTTGCGGGGGGCCGAAGAGACCCAGTACTTC. Protein product: CASSLLRGAEETQYF.

This chain uses TRBV7-9 with TRBJ2-5, with 12 positions matching TRBD1. The CDR3 consists of 14 residues. Germline V gene sequence: CDR1 SEHNR, CDR2 FQNEAQ (reference sequence). J gave up 11 bases and V 4 bases, and 8 bases lay outside the gene matches. The CDR3 sequence: CASSSRDRGQEQYF. CDR3 DNA: TGTGCCAGCAGCTCCCGGGACAGGGGGCAAGAGCAGTACTTC.

This rearrangement joins TRBV3-1 to TRBJ2-3; TRBD1 matches at 10 bases. The germline V gene encodes CDR1 LGHDT and CDR2 YNNKEL (reference sequence). J lost 5 bases, V lost 4 bases, and 3 bases had no gene match. The CDR3 is made up of 14 amino acids. The CDR3 loop is CASSPGTGVDTQYF. The CDR3 nucleotides are TGTGCCAGCAGCCCGGGGACAGGGGTAGATACGCAGTATTTT.

The chain has TRBV6-5 and TRBJ2-2, with 10 bases that match TRBD1. V shed 2 bases, J shed 7 bases, and the junction held 4 bases outside the gene matches. The CDR3 length is 15 residues. CDR1 and CDR2 from the germline V gene are MNHEY and SVGAGI. CDR3 sequence reads: CASSYGTGEYGELFF. The CDR3 DNA follows: TGTGCCAGCAGTTACGGGACAGGGGAATACGGGGAGCTGTTTTTT.

To note about this clonotype: A much larger clone differs from this one at a single base, so this may be a read error. The rearrangement links TRBV10-3 to TRBJ2-7, with a tentative D call TRBD1 (5 bases). The CDR3 extends over 15 amino acids. Germline CDR1 is ENHRY and CDR2 is SYGVKD. CDR3 in amino acids: CATSEIAPETGEQYF. The CDR3 nucleotides are TGTGCCACCAGTGAGATAGCTCCCGAAACAGGCGAGCAGTACTTC.

This clonotype was recorded at least ten times. The chain recombines TRBV18 with TRBJ2-7; 8 bases fit TRBD2. Germline V CDR1 and CDR2: KGHSH, LQKENI. The V and J ends lost 5 bases and 3 bases, in that order; junction bases with no gene match: 3. This CDR3 spans 13 amino acids. In DNA form, the CDR3 reads TGTGCCAGCTCAGGAGCGGGGGTCTACGAGCAGTACTTC. Its translation: CASSGAGVYEQYF.

The CDR3 DNA is TGTGCCAGCAGTTGGATGCGGGAGACCCAGTACTTC. Amino acid sequence: CASSWMRETQYF. This chain uses TRBV6-2 or TRBV6-3 with TRBJ2-5; the D is unclear. Germline V CDR1 and CDR2: MNHEY, SVGEGT. V lost 4 bases and J 5 bases, leaving 8 bases between the germline ends. The CDR3 sequence is 12 residues long.

This chain uses TRBV20-1 with TRBJ2-5; 8 positions agree with TRBD1. This CDR3 has 14 amino acids. Germline CDR1 and CDR2: DFQATT and SNEGSKA (reference sequence). V gave up 1 base and J gave up 1 base; unmatched junction bases: 2. As DNA, the CDR3 is TGCAGTGCTAGAGGGACAGGGTTCCAAGAGACCCAGTACTTC. This encodes CSARGTGFQETQYF.